This T cell receptor beta chain was obtained from a study of T cell repertoires in cytomegalovirus infection. A remark on this clonotype: The antigen remains unidentified.

TCRdb processed the reads anew with MiXCR; each CDR3 protein has one entry. This sample yields 200,000 to 250,000 distinct CDR3 sequences, of which about 20% are seen a single time; 15% to 20% belongs to the top ten. The study, taken as a whole, reports: CMV-specific TCR beta clonotypes restricted by HLA-C were the ones dominating the ex vivo response.

CDR3 length: 16 amino acids. Germline CDR1 LGHNA, CDR2 YNFKEQ. J was trimmed by 3 bases and V by 4 bases; bases with no gene match: 5. The clonotype originates from a human donor in good health (CMV status not recorded). Some clones in this sample may be carry-over from other donors' samples. Sequences were obtained from CD8+ T cells from PBMCs. V is TRBV4-2 and J is TRBJ2-1; TRBD2 matches at 11 bases. The CDR3 DNA follows: TGTGCCAGCAGCCTTTCGCTAGCGGGGGGCTACAATGAGCAGTTCTTC. Amino acids: CASSLSLAGGYNEQFF.